A selection of T cell receptor beta chains follows, all from one sample in a study of T cell changes during pregnancy in multiple sclerosis. Only in-frame clones appear in the TCRdb table, and some are missing; sequencing was by immunoSEQ multiplex PCR. The table includes some 30,000 clones, 87% detected once. The sample here was CD8+ T cells from peripheral blood mononuclear cells, taken before pregnancy. All receptors derive from a female donor with multiple sclerosis, enrolled in a pregnancy study. The CDR3 runs from the conserved cysteine through the conserved F or W. D genes are given only for firm matches. The size entry is marked missing in some rows and otherwise reads once, few, many or a size class.

V: TRBV7-9; D: TRBD2; size: -; J: TRBJ2-1; CDR3: CASSLGTGLAGYNEQFF; DNA: TGTGCCAGCAGCTTGGGGACGGGACTAGCGGGCTACAATGAGCAGTTCTTC
V: TRBV28; D: TRBD2; size: -; J: TRBJ2-1; CDR3: CASSLFSGSYNEQFF; DNA: TGTGCCAGCAGTTTGTTTAGCGGGAGTTACAATGAGCAGTTCTTC
V: TRBV15; D: TRBD1; size: -; J: TRBJ2-2; CDR3: CATSKGTGVTGELFF; DNA: TGTGCCACCAGCAAGGGGACAGGGGTCACCGGGGAGCTGTTTTTT
V: TRBV29-1; D: TRBD2; size: -; J: TRBJ2-3; CDR3: CSVGAGGTDTQYF; DNA: TGCAGCGTTGGAGCGGGGGGCACAGATACGCAGTATTTT
V: TRBV9; D: -; size: few; J: TRBJ2-1; CDR3: CASSVDSVPHNEQFF; DNA: TGTGCCAGCAGCGTAGACTCGGTACCCCACAATGAGCAGTTCTTC
V: TRBV19; D: -; size: -; J: TRBJ2-7; CDR3: CASSPGHFYEQYF; DNA: TGTGCCAGTAGTCCGGGACATTTCTACGAGCAGTACTTC
V: TRBV5-4; D: -; size: -; J: TRBJ2-7; CDR3: CASSLWGETYEQYF; DNA: TGTGCCAGCAGCTTATGGGGAGAAACCTACGAGCAGTACTTC
V: TRBV7-3; D: -; size: -; J: TRBJ2-3; CDR3: CASSPIGGGTDTQYF; DNA: TGTGCCAGCAGTCCAATAGGCGGGGGCACAGATACGCAGTATTTT
V: TRBV5-1; D: -; size: few; J: TRBJ2-2; CDR3: CASSPGDTGELFF; DNA: TGCGCCAGCAGTCCAGGGGACACCGGGGAGCTGTTTTTT
V: TRBV16; D: TRBD1; size: -; J: TRBJ2-7; CDR3: CASSPLLQGVTYEQYF; DNA: TGTGCCAGCAGCCCCCTTTTACAGGGGGTTACCTACGAGCAGTACTTC
V: TRBV28; D: -; size: -; J: TRBJ2-6; CDR3: CASTSGNSGGANVLTF; DNA: TGTGCCAGCACCTCGGGTAACTCTGGCGGGGCCAACGTCCTGACTTTC
V: TRBV9; D: -; size: -; J: TRBJ2-7; CDR3: CASSTSLWEHTYEQYF; DNA: TGTGCCAGCAGCACCTCCCTTTGGGAGCACACCTACGAGCAGTACTTC
V: TRBV27; D: TRBD2; size: -; J: TRBJ2-2; CDR3: CASSFISASGITGELFF; DNA: TGTGCCAGCAGTTTCATCTCGGCTAGCGGGATAACCGGGGAGCTGTTTTTT
V: TRBV6-5; D: TRBD1; size: -; J: TRBJ1-2; CDR3: CASSLDRDGYTF; DNA: TGTGCCAGCAGTCTGGACAGGGATGGCTACACCTTC
V: TRBV9; D: TRBD1; size: -; J: TRBJ2-6; CDR3: CASSVEGTGTDSGANVLTF; DNA: TGTGCCAGCAGCGTAGAGGGGACAGGGACAGACTCTGGGGCCAACGTCCTGACTTTC
V: TRBV4-1; D: TRBD1; size: -; J: TRBJ2-7; CDR3: CASSNDRGMYEQYF; DNA: TGCGCCAGCAGCAACGACAGGGGGATGTACGAGCAGTACTTC
V: TRBV19; D: -; size: -; J: TRBJ2-1; CDR3: CASTPGGGLSYNEQFF; DNA: TGTGCCAGTACCCCGGGCGGGGGCCTGTCCTACAATGAGCAGTTCTTC
V: TRBV4-1; D: TRBD1; size: -; J: TRBJ1-1; CDR3: CASSQDEPLTGLNTEAFF; DNA: TGCGCCAGCAGCCAAGATGAGCCCCTGACAGGGTTGAACACTGAAGCTTTCTTT
V: TRBV30; D: TRBD2; size: -; J: TRBJ2-3; CDR3: CAWSQAGGADTQYF; DNA: TGTGCCTGGAGTCAAGCGGGGGGGGCAGATACGCAGTATTTT
V: TRBV11-2; D: TRBD1; size: -; J: TRBJ1-2; CDR3: CASSLMAGLGQTIYGYTF; DNA: TGTGCCAGCAGCTTAATGGCCGGACTGGGACAGACAATCTATGGCTACACCTTC
V: TRBV7-9; D: -; size: -; J: TRBJ2-5; CDR3: CASRVSLGDSAQETQYF; DNA: TGTGCCAGCAGGGTGTCGTTAGGGGATTCGGCGCAAGAGACCCAGTACTTC
V: TRBV9; D: -; size: -; J: TRBJ2-1; CDR3: CASSSSGLSRDEQFF; DNA: TGTGCCAGCAGCAGCTCGGGACTCTCCCGGGATGAGCAGTTCTTC
V: TRBV6-5; D: -; size: once; J: TRBJ2-7; CDR3: CASSYSTGERPYEQYF; DNA: TGTGCCAGCAGTTACTCGACCGGGGAAAGGCCCTACGAGCAGTACTTC
V: TRBV11-3; D: -; size: -; J: TRBJ2-4; CDR3: CASSLDPKNIQYF; DNA: TGTGCCAGCAGCTTAGACCCGAAAAACATTCAGTACTTC
V: TRBV5-6; D: -; size: -; J: TRBJ2-3; CDR3: CASSDHYSDTQYF; DNA: TGTGCCAGCAGCGACCACTATAGCGATACGCAGTATTTT
V: TRBV10-3; D: -; size: -; J: TRBJ2-7; CDR3: CAISPPGVYEQYF; DNA: TGTGCCATCAGCCCTCCGGGGGTCTACGAGCAGTACTTC
V: TRBV6-1; D: -; size: -; J: TRBJ2-7; CDR3: CASRYRYEQYF; DNA: TGTGCCAGCAGGTACAGGTACGAGCAGTACTTC
V: TRBV15; D: TRBD1; size: -; J: TRBJ1-2; CDR3: CATTEGGQAGDGYTF; DNA: TGTGCCACCACCGAAGGGGGACAGGCCGGTGATGGCTACACCTTC
V: TRBV7-2; D: -; size: -; J: TRBJ2-7; CDR3: CASSLGARPDSYEQYF; DNA: TGTGCCAGCAGCTTAGGGGCCCGACCGGACTCCTACGAGCAGTACTTC
V: TRBV11-3; D: TRBD2; size: -; J: TRBJ2-7; CDR3: CASSPRTSGGSYEQYF; DNA: TGTGCCAGCAGCCCGCGGACTAGCGGGGGTTCGTACGAGCAGTACTTC
V: TRBV19; D: -; size: -; J: TRBJ1-2; CDR3: CASSTLNRRVYGYTF; DNA: TGTGCCAGTAGTACGCTAAACAGGAGAGTCTATGGCTACACCTTC
V: TRBV10-3; D: -; size: -; J: TRBJ2-3; CDR3: CAISGGADTQYF; DNA: TGTGCCATCAGCGGAGGGGCAGATACGCAGTATTTT
V: TRBV2; D: TRBD2; size: once; J: TRBJ2-7; CDR3: CASSPGVAGEYEQYF; DNA: TGTGCCAGCAGTCCAGGGGTAGCGGGAGAGTACGAGCAGTACTTC
V: TRBV5-3; D: TRBD1; size: -; J: TRBJ1-1; CDR3: CARSVRDRGPNTEAFF; DNA: TGTGCCAGAAGCGTCCGGGACAGGGGCCCGAACACTGAAGCTTTCTTT
V: TRBV7-9; D: TRBD2; size: -; J: TRBJ2-1; CDR3: CASRLASGGANEQFF; DNA: TGTGCCAGCAGACTAGCAAGCGGGGGGGCCAATGAGCAGTTCTTC
V: TRBV30; D: -; size: -; J: TRBJ2-7; CDR3: CAWAPGSYEQYF; DNA: TGTGCCTGGGCGCCCGGGTCCTACGAGCAGTACTTC
V: TRBV10-1; D: TRBD2; size: -; J: TRBJ2-2; CDR3: CASPKLAAPNTGELFF; DNA: TGCGCCAGCCCTAAACTAGCGGCCCCGAACACCGGGGAGCTGTTTTTT
V: TRBV9; D: TRBD1; size: -; J: TRBJ1-3; CDR3: CASSVSGTGEPGNTIYF; DNA: TGTGCCAGCAGCGTATCCGGGACAGGGGAACCTGGAAACACCATATATTTT
V: TRBV4-1; D: -; size: -; J: TRBJ1-6; CDR3: CASSLLNGEHSPLHF; DNA: TGCGCCAGCAGCCTTCTTAATGGGGAGCATTCACCCCTCCACTTT
V: TRBV6-1; D: -; size: -; J: TRBJ1-5; CDR3: CASSEALVVGNQPQHF; DNA: TGTGCCAGCAGTGAAGCGCTAGTTGTAGGCAATCAGCCCCAGCATTTT
V: TRBV7-8; D: -; size: medium-sized; J: TRBJ2-6; CDR3: CASSPVPTGTGANVLTF; DNA: TGTGCCAGCAGCCCCGTCCCCACAGGGACTGGGGCCAACGTCCTGACTTTC
V: TRBV7-2; D: -; size: -; J: TRBJ1-1; CDR3: CASSLGGGANTEAFF; DNA: TGTGCCAGCAGCTTAGGGGGAGGGGCGAACACTGAAGCTTTCTTT
V: TRBV28; D: TRBD2; size: -; J: TRBJ2-5; CDR3: CASSFSSGSFQETQYF; DNA: TGTGCCAGCAGTTTCAGTAGCGGGAGCTTCCAAGAGACCCAGTACTTC
V: TRBV27; D: -; size: -; J: TRBJ1-5; CDR3: CASSFDRSNQPQHF; DNA: TGTGCCAGCAGTTTCGACAGAAGCAATCAGCCCCAGCATTTT
V: TRBV6-4; D: -; size: -; J: TRBJ1-6; CDR3: CASKAGDNSPLHF; DNA: TGTGCCAGCAAGGCCGGAGATAATTCACCCCTCCACTTT
V: TRBV5-4; D: TRBD1; size: once; J: TRBJ1-1; CDR3: CASSPDRGNTEAFF; DNA: TGTGCCAGCAGCCCCGACAGGGGGAACACTGAAGCTTTCTTT